Below, 29 T cell receptor beta chains from the same sample are listed, as sequenced in a study of patients and donors after allogeneic stem cell transplantation. MiXCR, applied by TCRdb to the RT-PCR reads, yields one record per CDR3 protein. The table lists around 8,200 distinct CDR3 sequences, around a tenth of them singletons. The source material was blood, either unsorted or a sorted T cell fraction (not recorded which). The source of these receptors is a human donor who was either an allogeneic HSCT recipient or a stem cell or donor lymphocyte infusion donor (not recorded which). It is not recorded whose cells these are; they may come from a transplant donor.

The J gene is TRBJ2-4, the V gene TRBV12-3 or TRBV12-4; TRBD2 matches 10 bases. J lost 2 bases, V lost 0 bases, and 7 bases had no gene match. The CDR3 has 18 residues. The CDR3 reads CASSLALAGAGSKNIQYF. CDR3 nucleotides: TGTGCCAGCAGTTTAGCTCTAGCGGGGGCCGGGTCCAAAAACATTCAGTACTTC.

This clonotype is termed medium-sized. V usage is TRBV7-7 and J usage is TRBJ2-1; tentative D call: TRBD2 (6 bases). The CDR3 consists of 15 residues. Trimming shortened V by 5 bases and J by 1 base, and 12 bases separated the two germline ends. The V gene's germline CDR1 is SSHAT and CDR2 FNYEAQ (reference sequence). The CDR3 here is CASSRGLDSYNEQFF. The CDR3 DNA follows: TGTGCCAGCAGCCGGGGACTGGATTCCTACAATGAGCAGTTCTTC.

This clonotype has more than one count but fewer than ten. The rearrangement uses TRBV9 and TRBJ1-6, with TRBD1 identical over 10 bases. This CDR3 spans 16 amino acids. V lost 3 bases and J lost 7; bases outside the gene matches: 7. Germline CDR1 reads SGDLS; CDR2 reads YYNGEE. The CDR3 DNA is TGTGCCAGCAGCGCTCCGACAGGGGGCCCCAATTCACCCCTCCACTTT. Protein: CASSAPTGGPNSPLHF.

There are a few counts of this clonotype. The chain recombines TRBV5-1 with TRBJ2-2, with D perhaps assigned TRBD1 or TRBD2 (5 bases each). Trimming took 0 bases from V and 5 from J, leaving 14 bases between them. This CDR3 is 16 amino acids long. Germline-derived CDR1 and CDR2 are SGHRS and YFSETQ. The CDR3 sequence is CASSLASGTRTGELFF. CDR3 in DNA: TGCGCCAGCAGCTTGGCCTCCGGGACGAGGACCGGGGAGCTGTTTTTT.

This clonotype appeared many times. This chain uses TRBV2 with TRBJ2-7; D gene unclear. Germline V gives CDR1 SNHLY, CDR2 FYNNEI. This CDR3 comprises 13 residues. V lost 7 bases and J lost 0, with 10 bases in between. CDR3 sequence reads: CASNPQVSYEQYF. The CDR3 coding sequence is TGTGCCAGCAACCCGCAAGTCTCCTACGAGCAGTACTTC.

This clonotype has ten or more counts. CDR3 nucleotides: TGTGCCAGCAGTGAAACAGGGCTCAATCAGCCCCAGCATTTT. This sequence encodes CASSETGLNQPQHF. J is TRBJ1-5 and V is TRBV25-1; possible D gene TRBD1, 6 bases. CDR1 MGHDK and CDR2 SYGVNS come from the germline V gene. CDR3 length: 14 residues. V lost 2 bases and J lost 3, with 8 bases in between.

The genes are TRBV14 and TRBJ1-1; D is undetermined. The V gene's germline CDR1 is SGHDN and CDR2 FVKESK. Trimming took 1 base from V and 11 from J, leaving 11 bases between them. This CDR3 has 12 residues. The CDR3 protein is CASSQVAGDAFF. The CDR3 DNA sequence: TGTGCCAGCAGCCAAGTGGCAGGAGACGCTTTCTTT.

The table lists this clonotype with a few counts. The CDR3 DNA reads as TGTGCCAGCAGCTCCGATATTTCTCTTCGGACAGCCTTCTACGAGCAGTACTTC. Translation: CASSSDISLRTAFYEQYF. The V call is TRBV5-6, the J call TRBJ2-7, with D possibly TRBD1 on 6 matching bases. CDR1 and CDR2 (germline): SGHDT, YYEEEE. V was shortened by 3 bases and J by 3 bases, with 25 bases between the two germline ends. This CDR3 contains 18 residues. Full variable domain (rest looked up from reference TRBV5-6 and TRBJ2-7): DAGVTQSPTHLIKTRGQQVTLRCSPKSGHDTVSWYQQALGQGPQFIFQYYEEEERQRGNFPDRFSGHQFPNYSSELNVNALLLGDSALYLCASSSDISLRTAFYEQYFGPGTRLTVT.

This clonotype was seen at least ten times. The gene calls are TRBV3-1 and TRBJ1-2; no reliable D call. The CDR3 runs to 13 residues. V was shortened by 0 bases and J by 6 bases, with 8 bases between the two germline ends. Per germline, CDR1 LGHDT and CDR2 YNNKEL (reference sequence). The CDR3 nucleotides read TGTGCCAGCAGCCAAGACGGTAGGGATGGCTACACCTTC. This encodes CASSQDGRDGYTF. Drawing the rest from reference TRBV3-1 and TRBJ1-2, the complete variable domain is DTAVSQTPKYLVTQMGNDKSIKCEQNLGHDTMYWYKQDSKKFLKIMFSYNNKELIINETVPNRFSPKSPDKAHLNLHINSLELGDSAVYFCASSQDGRDGYTFGSGTRLTVV.

This clonotype has only a few counts. This chain uses TRBV4-3 with TRBJ1-2; possibly TRBD1 for D (5 bases). CDR3 size: 16 residues. CDR1 and CDR2 from the germline V gene are LGHNA and YSLEER. Trimming pared 0 bases from V and 0 bases from J, leaving 11 bases between. CDR3 sequence: CASSQEAGQANYGYTF. Written as DNA, the CDR3 is TGCGCCAGCAGCCAAGAAGCTGGACAAGCTAACTATGGCTACACCTTC.

In this sample, this clonotype turned up many times. The chain uses TRBV30 and TRBJ2-1; D call uncertain. V was pared by 4 bases and J by 4 bases, with 8 bases between. The germline CDR1 and CDR2 sequences are GTSNPN and SVGIG (reference sequence). The CDR3 has 12 residues. CDR3 coding DNA: TGTGCCTGGACAGGAGAATACAATGAGCAGTTCTTC. Translating it yields CAWTGEYNEQFF.

In its sample, this clonotype was seen many times. This rearrangement joins TRBV6-6 to TRBJ1-5; no clear D gene. Trimming stripped 5 bases from V and 0 bases from J, with 17 bases between. Germline assignment: CDR1 MNHNY and CDR2 SVGAGI (reference sequence). The CDR3 runs 17 residues. This CDR3 is CASSRNPQTGSNQPQHF. CDR3 DNA sequence: TGTGCCAGCAGTCGCAATCCCCAAACCGGTAGCAATCAGCCCCAGCATTTT.

The chain is built from TRBV6-5 and TRBJ2-2, with no clear D. Germline V gene sequence: CDR1 MNHEY, CDR2 SVGAGI. The germline V and J ends were trimmed by 6 bases and 4 bases, with 9 bases remaining between them. The CDR3 covers 13 residues. CDR3 nucleotide sequence: TGTGCCAGCAGCCGTCATTTCACCGGGGAGCTGTTTTTT. Its translation: CASSRHFTGELFF.

This chain connects TRBV2 to TRBJ1-2; D gene uncertain. Germline V gives CDR1 SNHLY, CDR2 FYNNEI. Trimming removed 4 bases from V and 8 bases from J, with 11 bases in between. The CDR3 consists of 12 residues. CDR3 bases: TGTGCCAGCAGTGGGGATCAGTCGGGCTACACCTTC. Protein: CASSGDQSGYTF.

V usage is TRBV6-6 and J usage is TRBJ2-5, with 7 bases matching TRBD2. This CDR3 is 15 amino acids long. V gave up 5 bases and J gave up 5 bases; unmatched junction bases: 11. Germline-derived CDR1 and CDR2 are MNHNY and SVGAGI (reference sequence). The CDR3 reads CASSRVAGVGETQYF. In DNA, the CDR3 is TGTGCCAGCAGTAGGGTAGCGGGCGTTGGGGAGACCCAGTACTTC.

The rearrangement joins TRBV12-3 or TRBV12-4 to TRBJ1-3, with unresolved D. This CDR3 contains 14 residues. V dropped 0 bases and J dropped 1 base, with 4 bases sitting between them. The chain's CDR3 is CASSLAGSGNTIYF. CDR3 bases: TGTGCCAGCAGTTTAGCAGGATCTGGAAACACCATATATTTT.

This clonotype appeared many times. The chain links TRBV27 to TRBJ1-5; D gene unclear. There are 13 residues in the CDR3. V was trimmed by 3 bases and J by 0 bases, leaving 3 bases between them. Germline lookup yields CDR1 MNHEY and CDR2 SMNVEV (reference sequence). As DNA, the CDR3 is TGTGCCAGCAGTTTTTATAGCAATCAGCCCCAGCATTTT. Amino acid sequence: CASSFYSNQPQHF.

This clonotype has only a few counts. J is TRBJ1-5 and V is TRBV7-4, with TRBD1 matching 10 bases. The V and J ends lost 5 bases and 0 bases, in that order; junction bases with no gene match: 16. The CDR3 consists of 20 residues. CDR1 is SGHVT, CDR2 SQSDAQ, per germline. Here the CDR3 reads CASSRETDRGLCYSNQPQHF. DNA of the CDR3: TGTGCCAGCAGCCGAGAAACCGACAGGGGGCTTTGTTATAGCAATCAGCCCCAGCATTTT.

This clonotype was observed many times. J is TRBJ1-3 and V is TRBV7-8, with D hard to call. The CDR3 is 11 amino acids. V lost 1 base to trimming and J lost 5 bases, with 0 bases between them. The V gene's germline CDR1 is SGHVS and CDR2 FQNEAQ. The CDR3 bases are TGTGCCAGCAGCTTAGGAAACACCATATATTTT. Its protein product is CASSLGNTIYF.

Ten or more counts support this clonotype. This chain connects TRBV12-3 or TRBV12-4 to TRBJ1-6, with 8 bases matching TRBD1. The trim removed 7 bases at V and 11 bases at J, leaving 4 bases unmatched. The CDR3 covers 12 residues. The CDR3 DNA is TGTGCCAGCACGACGACAGGGGCACCCCTCCACTTT. This translates into CASTTTGAPLHF.

This clonotype showed up just a few times. This chain links TRBV27 with TRBJ1-2; D possibly corresponds to TRBD1 (6 bases). Trimming shortened V by 7 bases and J by 3 bases, and 21 bases separated the two germline ends. Looked up from germline, CDR1 is MNHEY and CDR2 is SMNVEV (reference sequence). This CDR3 is built from 16 residues. CDR3 nucleotide sequence: TGTGCCAGCACCACCAGGGGCAGTACGGTAGACTATGGCTACACCTTC. Protein: CASTTRGSTVDYGYTF.

This clonotype was picked up a small number of times. The rearrangement links TRBV25-1 to TRBJ2-3, with 9 positions matching TRBD1. The ends lost 8 bases at V and 5 bases at J; junction bases unmatched: 5. The CDR3 consists of 13 residues. CDR1 is MGHDK and CDR2 is SYGVNS in the germline V gene. CDR3 region: CASRHRGRDTQYF. In DNA form, the CDR3 reads TGTGCCAGCCGACACAGGGGGCGAGATACGCAGTATTTT.

This clonotype was counted many times. This sequence joins TRBV3-1 and TRBJ1-4; D not resolved. Germline V gives CDR1 LGHDT, CDR2 YNNKEL (reference sequence). The CDR3 covers 16 residues. V was clipped by 0 bases and J by 8 bases, with 16 bases between them. This CDR3 is CASSQDFGEGEEKLFF. In DNA, the CDR3 is TGTGCCAGCAGCCAAGACTTCGGGGAAGGAGAAGAAAAACTGTTTTTT.

This clonotype was counted a few times. The chain recombines TRBV5-1 with TRBJ2-6; 9 bases align to TRBD1. This CDR3 contains 19 residues. CDR1 and CDR2 from the germline V gene are SGHRS and YFSETQ. V lost 4 bases and J lost 0; bases outside the gene matches: 11. The CDR3 here is CASSRDRALPDSGANVLTF. Here the CDR3 DNA reads TGCGCCAGCAGCAGGGACAGGGCCCTGCCCGACTCTGGGGCCAACGTCCTGACTTTC.

The rearrangement links TRBV10-2 to TRBJ2-3; 13 bases line up with TRBD2. V gave up 2 bases and J gave up 0 bases; unmatched junction bases: 8. Germline CDR1 WSHSY, CDR2 SAAADI. The CDR3 runs to 19 residues. DNA for the CDR3: TGCGCCAGCAGTGAGACTAGCGGGGGGGCCTCACGAAGCACAGATACGCAGTATTTT. Translating gives CASSETSGGASRSTDTQYF.

The chain couples TRBV20-1 to TRBJ1-6; D not certain. The V end was cut by 6 bases, the J end by 6 bases, with 12 bases between. The germline CDR1 and CDR2 sequences are DFQATT and SNEGSKA (reference sequence). This CDR3 has 13 amino acids. The chain's CDR3 is CSAPPGPNSPLHF. In nucleotides, the CDR3 is TGCAGTGCCCCGCCCGGGCCTAATTCACCCCTCCACTTT.

The gene calls are TRBV6-2 or TRBV6-3 and TRBJ2-3; D not resolved. Deletions cut 6 bases from V and 0 bases from J, with 4 bases between. Germline V gene lookup returns CDR1 MNHEY and CDR2 SVGEGT. CDR3 length: 12 amino acids. The CDR3 here is CASRTSTDTQYF. Here the CDR3 DNA reads TGTGCCAGCAGGACTAGCACAGATACGCAGTATTTT.

V is TRBV12-3 or TRBV12-4 and J is TRBJ1-1; D ambiguous. The CDR3 length is 14 residues. The V end lost 0 bases, the J end lost 0 bases, and 5 bases lay between the germline ends. CDR3 sequence: CASSLAVLNTEAFF. DNA of the CDR3: TGTGCCAGCAGTTTAGCAGTTTTGAACACTGAAGCTTTCTTT.

This clonotype appeared a few times. The chain combines TRBV28 with TRBJ2-6; 9 nucleotides agree with TRBD1. The ends lost 2 bases at V and 1 base at J; junction bases unmatched: 0. CDR3 length equals 16 residues. CDR1 is MDHEN, CDR2 SYDVKM, per germline. The CDR3 nucleotides read TGTGCCAGCAGTTTAGGGACAGGGTCTGGGGCCAACGTCCTGACTTTC. Translated, it gives CASSLGTGSGANVLTF.